This paragraph reports one TCR beta chain. The antigen is unknown. The data were taken from a study of vaccination and CD4 T cells after COVID-19. Turning to the study itself: Six male and four female convalescents took part, two of them Hispanic. A median of around 73 days (range 14 to 241) separated dose two from the taking of post-vaccine samples. Post-COVID samples had a sampling time that fell a median around 100 days after diagnosis (range 35 to 161).

Treatment reported: approximately nine-day PBMC culture with coronavirus spike peptide pools or control peptides (ViraFEST assay). Expansion of antigen-specific T cells with peptide pools by ViraFEST preceded sequencing of TCRs. Once obtained from cultured CD4+ T cells, the DNA was sequenced using the Oncomine TCR Beta short-read assay. TCRdb reprocessed the PCR reads with MiXCR, giving one entry per CDR3 protein. There are about 13,000 distinct CDR3 sequences in the sample; 45% to 60% occur only once, and less than 20% lies in the top ten. Trimming left V 0 bases short and J 8 bases short, with 19 bases between. Germline values: CDR1 MRHNA, CDR2 SNTAGT. This CDR3 spans 16 amino acids.

This rearrangement joins TRBV6-4 to TRBJ1-1, with D tentatively TRBD1 (5 bases). Sequencing was carried out using CD4+ T cells from blood, cultured in vitro. The receptor's source is a human donor who had recovered from COVID-19. The CDR3, as DNA: TGTGCCAGCAGTGACTCTTGTTTACCTGCCGGGACGGAAGCTTTCTTT. The encoded protein is CASSDSCLPAGTEAFF.